A selection of T cell receptor beta chains follows, all from one sample in a study of T cells in Graves' hyperthyroidism and ophthalmopathy. Using its own MiXCR run on the multiplex PCR reads, TCRdb lists one record per CDR3 protein. The table lists about 300,000 distinct CDR3 sequences, approximately 18% of them singletons. The source material was blood. Every receptor here comes from a man aged 45-65 years with Graves' ophthalmopathy. Each CDR3 is given with its conserved first and last residue. The order of the fields is V gene, J gene, CDR3 protein.

>TRBV12-3/TRBV12-4|TRBJ2-7
CASTLNSGTYEQYF
>TRBV27|TRBJ2-5
CASSYGTLMVVTQYF
>TRBV18|TRBJ1-4
CASSLGQGWNEKLFF
>TRBV4-1|TRBJ2-5
CASSQDPRGQETQYF
>TRBV2|TRBJ1-2
CAGSGGPTEANYGYTF
>TRBV7-2|TRBJ1-1
CASSFGYRAFF
>TRBV30|TRBJ2-2
CAWKALITGELFF
>TRBV11-2|TRBJ2-7
CASSLIASSYEQYF
>TRBV10-3|TRBJ2-3
CAISESKLARTDTQYF
>TRBV2|TRBJ2-1
CASSQVYGAGEQFF
>TRBV9|TRBJ2-1
CASSVGNRKNEQFF
>TRBV5-8|TRBJ1-2
CASSLDSKGQGANYGYTF